This TCR beta chain was sequenced in a study of HIV-infected patients and healthy controls. No cell fractionation was done, so the repertoire covers all unsorted peripheral blood T cells. Study results and limitations: Significantly higher mean Gini indices appeared in HIV-infected repertoires, possibly reflecting oligoclonality.

Alpha and beta constant-region primers primed reverse transcription of about 500 ng RNA. Separate chain-specific third strand synthesis with multiplexing indices produced the alpha and beta libraries. A single record per CDR3 protein comes from TCRdb applying MiXCR to the 5' RACE reads. Of under 20,000 distinct CDR3 sequences in the sample, around 9.1% were seen once. This clonotype occurred many times. Its specificity is not known. The CDR3 totals 15 residues. V was trimmed by 1 base and J by 3 bases, leaving 12 bases between them. The chain is built from TRBV12-3 or TRBV12-4 and TRBJ2-5, with D maybe TRBD2 (7 bases). The TCR originated in an adult in good health. Sequences were obtained from blood. The CDR3 DNA is TGTGCCAGCAGTTTAGGAAGGGGGGGTGAAGAGACCCAGTACTTC. Translated, it gives CASSLGRGGEETQYF.